This T cell receptor beta chain stems from a study of blood T cell repertoires in COVID-19. On the study more broadly: Sites in the United States, Italy and Spain provided acute and convalescent COVID-19 samples. The cDNA or gDNA used as material had been derived from T cells, B-cell-depleted T cells, or PBMCs.

In the original processing: Reference gene primers were amplified, and this amplification served to estimate nucleated cell counts. Sequencing was performed with immunoSEQ multiplex PCR; in TCRdb, only in-frame clones are kept and a portion is missing. V, J and clone size are those of that table, while D and trimming were read from the DNA. This sample yields fewer than 15,000 clones, of which under 80% are seen a single time; over 40% belongs to the top ten. This receptor was identified in a woman of 80 years or more with acute or convalescent COVID-19. Source material: peripheral blood.

CDR3 nucleotide sequence: TGCAGCGTTCGGGGGGCACCTAATGAAAAACTGTTTTTT. Amino acid sequence: CSVRGAPNEKLFF. The chain combines TRBV29-1 with TRBJ1-4, with D tentatively TRBD1 (6 bases). CDR3 size: 13 residues. V was shortened by 5 bases and J by 3 bases, with 10 bases between the two germline ends. The germline V gene has CDR1 SQVTM and CDR2 ANQGSEA. Complete variable domain (other parts from reference TRBV29-1 and TRBJ1-4): SAVISQKPSRDICQRGTSLTIQCQVDSQVTMMFWYRQQPGQSLTLIATANQGSEATYESGFVIDKFPISRPNLTFSTLTVSNMSPEDSSIYLCSVRGAPNEKLFFGSGTQLSVL.